This entry lists 7 T cell receptor beta chains sequenced from one sample in a study of control samples from healthy donors and cancer patients (dated by TCRdb to 2020 to 2021). The protocol used for the library was the immunoSEQ multiplex PCR assay. What TCRdb holds here is the immuneACCESS table cut down to in-frame rearrangements. Part of the clones is not present; checked against another copy, under half of the missing clones reflect an unresolved V gene, and the others are unexplained. A total of some 82,000 clones appear in this sample, approximately 80% of them only once. More than 9% of the sample goes to the ten largest clones. Input material: PBMCs. These receptor sequences come from a man in his 60s with head and neck cancer.

V and J are TRBV3-1 (or the pseudogene TRBV3-2) and TRBJ2-1; D is unresolved. The V and J ends lost 2 bases and 8 bases respectively, with 4 bases between them. CDR3 length: 11 amino acids. Germline V CDR1 and CDR2: LGHDT, YNNKEL (reference sequence). CDR3 DNA: TGTGCCAGCAGCCAATACCATGAGCAGTTCTTC. Its translation: CASSQYHEQFF.

J is TRBJ2-2 and V is TRBV5-1; 16 bases are a match to TRBD2. This CDR3 spans 18 amino acids. The junction had 4 bases not matched to a gene; V was cut back by 5 bases and J by 0 bases. Germline V lookup: CDR1 SGHRS, CDR2 YFSETQ. Here the CDR3 reads CASRRGLAGGPNTGELFF. DNA for the CDR3: TGCGCCAGCAGGAGGGGACTAGCGGGAGGGCCGAACACCGGGGAGCTGTTTTTT.

The chain links TRBV29-1 to TRBJ2-6; no reliable D call. Deletions cut 5 bases from V and 4 bases from J, with 9 bases between. The germline CDR1 and CDR2 sequences are SQVTM and ANQGSEA. The CDR3 runs to 13 residues. DNA of the CDR3: TGCAGCGTTTCTGTGGCCGGGGCCAACGTCCTGACTTTC. It specifies CSVSVAGANVLTF.

The rearrangement joins TRBV10-3 to TRBJ1-1, with D possibly being TRBD1 (6 bases). Germline V lookup: CDR1 ENHRY, CDR2 SYGVKD. This CDR3 is 15 amino acids long. The V end lost 2 bases, the J end lost 5 bases, and 15 bases lay between the germline ends. DNA of the CDR3: TGTGCCATCAGTGAGCCTGCGGGGGCGCGGACTGAAGCTTTCTTT. It translates to CAISEPAGARTEAFF.

This chain joins TRBV30 and TRBJ2-1; maybe TRBD2 (6 bases). Trimming cost V 2 bases and J 10 bases, with 15 bases left between them. CDR3 size: 13 residues. CDR1 and CDR2 from the germline V gene are GTSNPN and SVGIG (reference sequence). CDR3 region: CAWSRGRDGEQFF. Here the CDR3 DNA reads TGTGCCTGGAGTAGAGGGCGGGACGGGGAGCAGTTCTTC.

The genes are TRBV3-1 (or the pseudogene TRBV3-2) and TRBJ2-7; unclear D gene. The CDR3 sequence is 15 residues long. Trimming left V 6 bases short and J 9 bases short, with 24 bases between. Germline V lookup: CDR1 LGHDT, CDR2 YNNKEL (reference sequence). CDR3 nucleotides: TGTGCCAGCAGTCCATTCGGAGCCAGCTACGAGCGGCAGTACTTC. Protein sequence: CASSPFGASYERQYF.

The chain is built from TRBV10-3 and TRBJ2-1, with 10 bases identical to TRBD2. The CDR3 totals 16 residues. Germline values: CDR1 ENHRY, CDR2 SYGVKD. V gave up 0 bases and J gave up 5 bases; unmatched junction bases: 4. This CDR3 is CAISESGSGRDNEQFF. The CDR3 region has the DNA TGTGCCATCAGTGAGTCCGGGAGCGGGAGGGACAATGAGCAGTTCTTC.